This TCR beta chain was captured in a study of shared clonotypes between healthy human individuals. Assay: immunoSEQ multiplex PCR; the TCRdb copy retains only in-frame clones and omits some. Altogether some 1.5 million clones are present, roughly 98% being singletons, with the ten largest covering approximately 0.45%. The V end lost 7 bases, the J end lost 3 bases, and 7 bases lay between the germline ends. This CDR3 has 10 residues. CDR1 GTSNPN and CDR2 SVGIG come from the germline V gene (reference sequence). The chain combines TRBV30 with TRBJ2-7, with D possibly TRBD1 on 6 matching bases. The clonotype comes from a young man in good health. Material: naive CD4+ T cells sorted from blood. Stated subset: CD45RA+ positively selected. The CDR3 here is CASGVYEQYF. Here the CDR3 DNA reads TGTGCCTCAGGGGTCTACGAGCAGTACTTC.